This T cell receptor beta chain came from a study of early T cells in non-severe SARS-CoV-2 infection (dated by TCRdb to 2020 to 2022). Study-wide context: Bulk RNA from unsorted whole blood was used for TCR sequencing, so alpha and beta chains could not be paired. Here is what the overall study found, with its caveats: VDJdb matching was skewed toward anti-spike CD8 responses, so virus-specific expansions were likely underestimated and private and CD4 specificities were missed.

The receptor library was made with 5' RACE. Sequencing was performed on a NextSeq 500. The TCR library protocol attached unique molecular identifiers to individual cDNA molecules to correct for sequencing error and PCR bias. Both TCR alpha and beta chains were sequenced, and tight co-correlation was observed between alpha and beta sequence abundances in each sample. The original methods were these. Decombinator V4 was used to perform V gene, J gene and CDR3 annotation of TCR sequences. Expanded TCRs were defined as changing significantly between any two time points under a Poisson model with p below 0.0001. TCR abundances were normalised to the total number of TCRs sequenced per sample and expressed as counts per million. VDJdb, accessed 1 November 2021, was searched for CMV, EBV and SARS-CoV-2 annotated TCRs, with TCRs annotated for multiple antigens excluded. TCRdb reanalyzed the raw reads on its own, using fastp at Q25 for trimming and MiXCR for clone calling, and kept in-frame beta chains. Rows with one shared CDR3 protein collapse into an entry with the most common genes and DNA. Clone size and V and J calls follow TCRdb, not the original study. Counted in this sample were some 91,000 distinct CDR3 sequences; roughly 13% of them appeared once. Around 2.4% of the sample is taken by the ten largest.

In its sample, this clonotype was seen many times. Its antigen has not been determined. No base qualities exist here, and no much larger clone lies one base off it. A case-control design nested within a healthcare worker cohort in London, UK, was used, with weekly nasopharyngeal swab PCR tests and blood sampling performed. Healthcare workers were enrolled in the week of the UK lockdown, from 23 to 31 March 2020, and were followed every week for up to roughly 15 weeks. Sequences were obtained from whole blood. This receptor was identified in an adult who was a healthcare worker with PCR-confirmed SARS-CoV-2 infection or an uninfected control (not recorded which).

The CDR3 corresponds to CSAVVGAYNTDTQYF. The DNA is as follows: TGCAGTGCCGTGGTAGGGGCCTACAACACAGATACGCAGTATTTT. Recombination joined TRBV20-1 with TRBJ2-3; a tentative D call is TRBD1 (5 bases match). CDR1 and CDR2 are read off the germline V gene (reference sequence) as DFQATT and SNEGSKA. From the cysteine through the phenylalanine, the CDR3 covers 15 amino acids. Only the CDR3 DNA stays, 45 bases, in frame from base 1. The junction shows trimming of 6 bases on V and 2 bases on J, plus 18 bases between the germline ends.